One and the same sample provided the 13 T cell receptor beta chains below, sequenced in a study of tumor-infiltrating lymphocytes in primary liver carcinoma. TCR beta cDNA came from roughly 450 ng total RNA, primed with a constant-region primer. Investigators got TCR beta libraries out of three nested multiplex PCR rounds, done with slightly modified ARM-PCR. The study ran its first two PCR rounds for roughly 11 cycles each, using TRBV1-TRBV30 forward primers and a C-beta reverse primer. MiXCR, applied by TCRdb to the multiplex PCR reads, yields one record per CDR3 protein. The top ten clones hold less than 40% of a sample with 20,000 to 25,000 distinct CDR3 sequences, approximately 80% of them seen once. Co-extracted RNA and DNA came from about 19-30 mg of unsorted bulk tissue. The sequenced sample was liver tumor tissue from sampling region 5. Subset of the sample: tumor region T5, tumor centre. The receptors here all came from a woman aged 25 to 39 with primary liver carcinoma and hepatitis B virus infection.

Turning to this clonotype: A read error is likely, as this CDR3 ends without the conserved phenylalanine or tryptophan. The CDR3: CANSQDPLTSGREVMTDTQYL. The CDR3 DNA reads as TGCGCCAACAGCCAAGACCCCTTAACTAGCGGGAGGGAGGTGATGACAGATACGCAGTATTTA. The J gene is TRBJ2-3, the V gene TRBV4-3; 13 bases match TRBD2. The length of the CDR3 is 21 residues. CDR1 is LGHNA and CDR2 is YSLEER in the germline V gene.

For the CDR3, the DNA is TGTATCAGCGGACGTGAGGACACTGAAGCTTTCTTT. Protein sequence: CISGREDTEAFF. The J gene is TRBJ1-1, the V gene TRBV5-6; D is uncertain. The CDR3 extends over 12 amino acids. Germline assignment: CDR1 SGHDT and CDR2 YYEEEE.

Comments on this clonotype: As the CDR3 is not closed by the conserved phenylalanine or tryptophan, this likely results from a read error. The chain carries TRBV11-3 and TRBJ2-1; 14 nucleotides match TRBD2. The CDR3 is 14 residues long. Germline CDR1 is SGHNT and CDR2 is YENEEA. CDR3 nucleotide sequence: TGTGCTAGCAGCCGACTAGCGGGGGGGTATGAGCAGTTCTTA. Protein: CASSRLAGGYEQFL.

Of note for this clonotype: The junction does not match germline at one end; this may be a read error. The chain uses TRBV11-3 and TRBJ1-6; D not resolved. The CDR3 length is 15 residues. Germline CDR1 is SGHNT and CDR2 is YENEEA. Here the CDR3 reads CTSSFKWSYNSPLHF. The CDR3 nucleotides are TGTACCAGCAGCTTTAAGTGGAGTTATAATTCGCCCCTCCACTTT.

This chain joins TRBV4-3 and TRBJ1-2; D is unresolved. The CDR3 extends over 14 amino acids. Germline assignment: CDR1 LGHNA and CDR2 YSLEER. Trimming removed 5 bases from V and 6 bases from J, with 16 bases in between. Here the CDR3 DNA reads TGCGCCAGCAGCACTGAGTTGAAGATCCATGGCTACACCTTC. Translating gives CASSTELKIHGYTF.

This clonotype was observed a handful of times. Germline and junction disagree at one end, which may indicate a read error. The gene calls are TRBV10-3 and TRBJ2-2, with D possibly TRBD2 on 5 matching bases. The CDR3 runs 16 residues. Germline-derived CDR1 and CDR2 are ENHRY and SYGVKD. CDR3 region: CAISESHNLSTGELYF. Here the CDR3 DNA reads TGTGCCATCAGTGAGTCCCACAATTTGAGCACCGGGGAGCTGTATTTT.

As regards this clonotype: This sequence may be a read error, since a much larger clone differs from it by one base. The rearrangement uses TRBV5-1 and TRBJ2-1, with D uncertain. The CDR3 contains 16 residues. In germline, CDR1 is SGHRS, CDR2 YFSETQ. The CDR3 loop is CASSPLGISPYNEHFF. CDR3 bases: TGCGCCAGCAGCCCTCTGGGCATCAGCCCCTACAATGAGCACTTCTTC.

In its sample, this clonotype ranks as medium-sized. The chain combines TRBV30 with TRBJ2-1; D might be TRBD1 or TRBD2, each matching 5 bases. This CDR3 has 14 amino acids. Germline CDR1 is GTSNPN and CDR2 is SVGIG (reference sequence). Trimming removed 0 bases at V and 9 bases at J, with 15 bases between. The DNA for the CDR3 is TGTGCCTGGAGTGTGGGGAACGGGGCACCTGAGCAGTTCTTC. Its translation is CAWSVGNGAPEQFF.

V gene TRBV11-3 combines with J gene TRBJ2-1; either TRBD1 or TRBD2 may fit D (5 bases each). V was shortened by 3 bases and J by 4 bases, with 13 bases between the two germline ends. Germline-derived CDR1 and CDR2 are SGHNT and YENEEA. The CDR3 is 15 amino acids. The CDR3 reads CASSFGASTYNEQFF. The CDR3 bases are TGTGCCAGCAGCTTCGGGGCCAGCACATACAATGAGCAGTTCTTC.

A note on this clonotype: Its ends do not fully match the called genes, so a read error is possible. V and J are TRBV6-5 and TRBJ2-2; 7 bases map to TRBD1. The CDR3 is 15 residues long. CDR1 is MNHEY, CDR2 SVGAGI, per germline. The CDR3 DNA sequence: TGTGCCGGCAGTCCGCGGACAGGCTTCAGCGGGGAGCTGTTTTTT. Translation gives CAGSPRTGFSGELFF.

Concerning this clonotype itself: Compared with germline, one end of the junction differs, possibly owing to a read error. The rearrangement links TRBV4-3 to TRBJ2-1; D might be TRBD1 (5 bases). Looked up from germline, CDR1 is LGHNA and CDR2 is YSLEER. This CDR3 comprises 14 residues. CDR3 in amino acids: CASSHTELDNERFF. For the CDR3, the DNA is TGCGCCAGCAGCCACACAGAGCTGGACAATGAGCGGTTCTTC.

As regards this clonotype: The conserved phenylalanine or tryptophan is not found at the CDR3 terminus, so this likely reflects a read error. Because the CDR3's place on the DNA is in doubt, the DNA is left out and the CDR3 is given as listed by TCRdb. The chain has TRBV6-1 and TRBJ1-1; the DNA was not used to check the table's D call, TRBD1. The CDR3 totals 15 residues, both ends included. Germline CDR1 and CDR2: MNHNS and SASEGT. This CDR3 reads CANDFWTGMNTEASI.

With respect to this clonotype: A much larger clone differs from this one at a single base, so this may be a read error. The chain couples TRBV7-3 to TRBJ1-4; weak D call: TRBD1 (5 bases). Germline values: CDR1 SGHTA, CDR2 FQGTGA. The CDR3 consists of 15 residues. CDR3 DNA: TGTGCCAGCAGCTCCACGGGACGGCCTAATGAAAGACTGTTTTTT. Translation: CASSSTGRPNERLFF.